This entry concerns a single T cell receptor beta chain. Its antigen is not identified. The entry originates in a study of T cell responses to AZD1222 COVID-19 vaccine. Overall study context: Pooling covered second doses at about 4 or about 12 weeks.

The CDR3 loop spans 14 amino acids. The V gene lost 6 bases and the J gene lost 6 bases, with 17 bases spanning the gap. The germline CDR1 and CDR2 sequences are LNHDA and SQIVND (reference sequence). Findings of the study overall: Increases in Spike-specific TCR breadth and depth were seen after two AZD1222 doses. Recipients of AZD1222 seropositive at baseline numbered only 6 or 7. Reportedly, nearly half the spike-specific TCRs target unmutated variant regions.

Produced via immunoSEQ multiplex PCR; TCRdb's table is partial and in-frame only. The sample includes more than 150,000 clones, 85% to 95% of them seen just once. Sequences were derived from peripheral blood, sampled on day 0 of AZD1222 vaccination. This chain connects TRBV19 to TRBJ1-2; no clear D. This sequence originates from an adult in good health. The CDR3 loop reads CASSPGRPKDGYTF. As DNA, the CDR3 is TGTGCCAGTAGCCCGGGGAGACCAAAGGATGGCTACACCTTC.